Included here is one T cell receptor (beta chain) sequence, with context. The CDR3 has 15 residues. Trimming left V 3 bases short and J 3 bases short, with 14 bases between. Per germline, CDR1 SGHAT and CDR2 FQNNGV. The data derive from a study of OX40 agonist ivuxolimab in advanced cancers. The method was immunoSEQ multiplex PCR; TCRdb's version includes in-frame clones alone and lacks a portion of them. The table lists roughly 27,000 clones, about 85% of them singletons, with roughly 50% in the top ten. The rearrangement links TRBV11-2 to TRBJ1-1; TRBD1 might be the D (6 bases). The TCR was taken from an adult with an advanced solid tumor such as melanoma, head and neck, liver or kidney cancer. This specimen was CD4+ or CD8+ T cells sorted from blood, taken in a trial of the OX40 agonist ivuxolimab. The CDR3 sequence is CASSFWDNGDTEAFF. In DNA form, the CDR3 reads TGTGCCAGCAGCTTTTGGGACAACGGGGACACTGAAGCTTTCTTT. The complete variable domain, with remaining parts taken from reference TRBV11-2 and TRBJ1-1, reads EAGVAQSPRYKIIEKRQSVAFWCNPISGHATLYWYQQILGQGPKLLIQFQNNGVVDDSQLPKDRFSAERLKGVDSTLKIQPAKLEDSAVYLCASSFWDNGDTEAFFGQGTRLTVV.